This T cell receptor beta chain was identified in a study of blood T cells in healthy people across ages. This clonotype was seen a few times. The second PCR ran about 6 to 12 cycles with a sample-barcoded 5' primer and J-beta primers. MiXCR, run by TCRdb on the 5' RACE reads, gives a single entry per CDR3 protein. The data show over 1,500,000 distinct CDR3 sequences, about 50% seen once. V lost 6 bases, J lost 7 bases, and 16 bases lay in between. Germline V lookup: CDR1 PRHDT, CDR2 FYEKMQ (reference sequence). CDR3 size: 13 residues. This TCR was recovered from a woman in her thirties or forties in good health. This chain links TRBV13 with TRBJ2-7; TRBD2 is a possible D gene (6 bases). Sequenced: blood. Here the CDR3 reads CASSQTSIGEQYF. CDR3 coding DNA: TGTGCCAGCAGTCAAACTAGCATTGGGGAGCAGTACTTC. The whole variable domain, remainder taken from reference TRBV13 and TRBJ2-7, is AAGVIQSPRHLIKEKRETATLKCYPIPRHDTVYWYQQGPGQDPQFLISFYEKMQSDKGSIPDRFSAQQFSDYHSELNMSSLELGDSALYFCASSQTSIGEQYFGPGTRLTVT.